This TCR beta chain was identified during a study of Ad26.COV2.S vaccination and SARS-CoV-2 variants. Background on the study: The study gave Ad26.COV2.S intramuscularly, once or twice 56 days apart.

V was cut by 0 bases and J by 4 bases, with 21 bases left in between. The germline gives CDR1 MNHEY, CDR2 SVGEGT. This CDR3 region has 18 residues. Treatment in this sample: around 19 received Ad26.COV2.S at low or high dose, single or two shots; about 5 received placebo; per-sample allocation not given. Sampling was done on day 63 after the first vaccine or placebo injection. This clone occurred once. Clones were read by immunoSEQ multiplex PCR, and TCRdb kept only the in-frame ones, dropping some. The sample includes about 680,000 clones, 70% to 90% of them seen just once. Source: peripheral blood, taken in a trial of Ad26.COV2.S vaccine versus placebo. The receptor comes from a person aged 18 to 59 who received the Ad26.COV2.S COVID-19 vaccine or a placebo. This sequence joins TRBV6-2 or TRBV6-3 and TRBJ1-2, with D possibly TRBD1 on 5 matching bases. The CDR3 loop reads CASSYSSGLGGETYGYTF. DNA for the CDR3: TGTGCCAGCAGTTACTCCTCCGGACTCGGGGGTGAGACCTATGGCTACACCTTC.